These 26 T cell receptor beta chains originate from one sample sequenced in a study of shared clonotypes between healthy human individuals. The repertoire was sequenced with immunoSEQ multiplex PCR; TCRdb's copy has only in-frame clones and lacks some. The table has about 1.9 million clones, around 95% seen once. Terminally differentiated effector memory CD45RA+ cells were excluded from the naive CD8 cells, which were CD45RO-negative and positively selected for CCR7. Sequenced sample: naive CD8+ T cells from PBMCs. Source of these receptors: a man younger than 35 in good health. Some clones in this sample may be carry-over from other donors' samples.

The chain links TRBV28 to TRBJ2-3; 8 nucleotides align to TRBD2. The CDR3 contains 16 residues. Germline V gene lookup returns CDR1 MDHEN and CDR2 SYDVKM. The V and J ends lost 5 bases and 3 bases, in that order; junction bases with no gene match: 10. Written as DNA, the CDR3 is TGTGCCAGCAGTCCCCCCCGAACGGGAGGGACAGATACGCAGTATTTT. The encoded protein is CASSPPRTGGTDTQYF.

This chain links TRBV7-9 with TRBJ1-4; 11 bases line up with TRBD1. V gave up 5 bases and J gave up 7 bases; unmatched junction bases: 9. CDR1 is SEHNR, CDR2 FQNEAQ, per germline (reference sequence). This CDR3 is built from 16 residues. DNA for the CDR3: TGTGCCAGCAGCCCGCCGATGGACAGGGGGCGTGAAAAACTGTTTTTT. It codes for CASSPPMDRGREKLFF.

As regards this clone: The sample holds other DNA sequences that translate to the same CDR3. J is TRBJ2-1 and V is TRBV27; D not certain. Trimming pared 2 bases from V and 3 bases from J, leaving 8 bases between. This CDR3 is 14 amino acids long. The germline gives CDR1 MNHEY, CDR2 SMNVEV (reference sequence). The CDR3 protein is CASSLGRSYNEQFF. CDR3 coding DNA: TGTGCCAGCAGTTTAGGGCGGAGCTACAATGAGCAGTTCTTC.

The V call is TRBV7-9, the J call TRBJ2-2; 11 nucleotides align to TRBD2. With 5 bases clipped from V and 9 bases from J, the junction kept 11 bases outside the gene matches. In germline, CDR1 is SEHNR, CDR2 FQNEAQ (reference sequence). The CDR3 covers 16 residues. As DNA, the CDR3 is TGTGCCAGCAGCCCCACTAGCGGGAGTTTGTACCGGGAGCTGTTTTTT. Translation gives CASSPTSGSLYRELFF.

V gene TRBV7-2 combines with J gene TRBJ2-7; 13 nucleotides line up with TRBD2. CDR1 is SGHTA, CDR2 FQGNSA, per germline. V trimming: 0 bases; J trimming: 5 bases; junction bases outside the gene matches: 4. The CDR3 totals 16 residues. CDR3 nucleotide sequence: TGTGCCAGCAGCTTAGCAGGACTAGCGGGAGTCCACGAGCAGTACTTC. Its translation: CASSLAGLAGVHEQYF.

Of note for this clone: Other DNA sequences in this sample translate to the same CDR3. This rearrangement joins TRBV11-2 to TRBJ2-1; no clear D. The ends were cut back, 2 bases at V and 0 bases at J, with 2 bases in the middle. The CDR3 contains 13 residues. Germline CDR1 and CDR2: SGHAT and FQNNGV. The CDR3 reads CASSLPSYNEQFF. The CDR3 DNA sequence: TGTGCCAGCAGCTTACCCTCCTACAATGAGCAGTTCTTC.

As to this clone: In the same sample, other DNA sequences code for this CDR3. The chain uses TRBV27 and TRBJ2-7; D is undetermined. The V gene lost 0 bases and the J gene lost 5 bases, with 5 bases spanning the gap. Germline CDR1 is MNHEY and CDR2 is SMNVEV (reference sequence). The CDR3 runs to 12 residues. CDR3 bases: TGTGCCAGCAGTTTATCAGGACACGAGCAGTACTTC. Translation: CASSLSGHEQYF.

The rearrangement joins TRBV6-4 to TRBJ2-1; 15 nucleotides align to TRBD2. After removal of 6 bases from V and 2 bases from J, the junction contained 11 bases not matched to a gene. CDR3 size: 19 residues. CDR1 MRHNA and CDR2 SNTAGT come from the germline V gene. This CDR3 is CASSPSGTSGRYTYNEQFF. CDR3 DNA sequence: TGTGCCAGCAGCCCCTCCGGGACTAGCGGGAGGTACACCTACAATGAGCAGTTCTTC.

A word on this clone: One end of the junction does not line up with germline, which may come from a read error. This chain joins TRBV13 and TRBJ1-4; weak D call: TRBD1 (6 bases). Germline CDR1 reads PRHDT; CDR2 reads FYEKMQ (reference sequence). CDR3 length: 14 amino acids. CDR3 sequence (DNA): TGTGCCAGCAGCGTAGGGGGGCGCGATGAAAAACTGTTTTTT. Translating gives CASSVGGRDEKLFF.

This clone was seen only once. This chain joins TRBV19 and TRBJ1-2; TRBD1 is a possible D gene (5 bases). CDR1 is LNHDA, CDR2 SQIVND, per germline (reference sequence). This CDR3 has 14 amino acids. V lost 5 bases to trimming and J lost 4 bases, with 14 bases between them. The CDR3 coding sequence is TGTGCCAGTAGTGATTCGACAGTTTTCTATGGCTACACCTTC. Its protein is CASSDSTVFYGYTF.

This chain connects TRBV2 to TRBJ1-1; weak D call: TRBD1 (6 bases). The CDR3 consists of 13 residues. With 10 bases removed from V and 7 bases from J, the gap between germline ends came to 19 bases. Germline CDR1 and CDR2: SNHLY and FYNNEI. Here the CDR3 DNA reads TGTGCCACCCCAAGGGGTTACAGGGTTGAAGCTTTCTTT. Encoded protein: CATPRGYRVEAFF. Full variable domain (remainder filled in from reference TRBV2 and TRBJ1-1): EPEVTQTPSHQVTQMGQEVILRCVPISNHLYFYWYRQILGQKVEFLVSFYNNEISEKSEIFDDQFSVERPDGSNFTLKIRSTKLEDSAMYFCATPRGYRVEAFFGQGTRLTVV.

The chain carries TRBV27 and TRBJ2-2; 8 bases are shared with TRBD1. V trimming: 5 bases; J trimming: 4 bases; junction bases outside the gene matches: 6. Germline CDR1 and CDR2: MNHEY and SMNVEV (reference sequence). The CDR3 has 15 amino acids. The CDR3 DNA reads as TGTGCCAGCAGTAAAGGACAGGGCGGCACCGGGGAGCTGTTTTTT. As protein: CASSKGQGGTGELFF.

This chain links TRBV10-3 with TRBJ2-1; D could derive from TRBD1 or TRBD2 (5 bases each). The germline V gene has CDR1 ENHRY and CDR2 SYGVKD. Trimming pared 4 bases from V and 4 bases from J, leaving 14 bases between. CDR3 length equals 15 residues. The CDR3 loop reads CAISAGRGVYNEQFF. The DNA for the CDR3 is TGTGCCATCAGTGCTGGGAGAGGGGTTTACAATGAGCAGTTCTTC.

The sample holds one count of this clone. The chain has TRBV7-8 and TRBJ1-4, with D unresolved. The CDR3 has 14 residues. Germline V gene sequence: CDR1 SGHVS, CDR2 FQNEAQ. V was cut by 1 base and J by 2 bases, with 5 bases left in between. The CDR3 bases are TGTGCCAGCAGCTTAGTGGGCACTAATGAAAAACTGTTTTTT. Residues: CASSLVGTNEKLFF.

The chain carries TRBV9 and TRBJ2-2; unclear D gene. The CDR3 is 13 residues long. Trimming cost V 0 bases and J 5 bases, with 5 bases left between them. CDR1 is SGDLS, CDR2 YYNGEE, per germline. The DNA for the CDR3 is TGTGCCAGCAGCGTAGGAATGACCGGGGAGCTGTTTTTT. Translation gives CASSVGMTGELFF.

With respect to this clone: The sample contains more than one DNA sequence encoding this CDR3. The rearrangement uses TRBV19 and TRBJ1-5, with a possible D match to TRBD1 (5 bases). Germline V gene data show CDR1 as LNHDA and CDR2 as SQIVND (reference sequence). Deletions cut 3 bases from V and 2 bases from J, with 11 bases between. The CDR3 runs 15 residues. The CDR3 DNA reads TGTGCCAGTAGTATTTGGGGGGAAGGCAATCAGCCCCAGCATTTT. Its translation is CASSIWGEGNQPQHF.

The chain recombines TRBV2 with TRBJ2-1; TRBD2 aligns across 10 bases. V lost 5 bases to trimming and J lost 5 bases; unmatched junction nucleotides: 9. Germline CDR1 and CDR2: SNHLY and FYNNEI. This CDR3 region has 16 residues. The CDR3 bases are TGTGCCAGCAGTCAATGGACTAGCGGAAAAAACAATGAGCAGTTCTTC. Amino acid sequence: CASSQWTSGKNNEQFF.

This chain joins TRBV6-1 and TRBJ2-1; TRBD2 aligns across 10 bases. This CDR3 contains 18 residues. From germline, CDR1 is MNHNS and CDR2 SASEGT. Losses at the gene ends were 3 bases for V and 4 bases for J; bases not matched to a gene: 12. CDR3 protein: CASSEAGPASGSYNEQFF. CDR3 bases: TGTGCCAGCAGTGAGGCTGGACCGGCTAGCGGGAGTTACAATGAGCAGTTCTTC.

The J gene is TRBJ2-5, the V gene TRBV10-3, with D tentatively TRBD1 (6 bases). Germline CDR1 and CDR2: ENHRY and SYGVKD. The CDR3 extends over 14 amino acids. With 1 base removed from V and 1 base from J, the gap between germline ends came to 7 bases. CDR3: CAISEYRVQETQYF. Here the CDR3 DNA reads TGTGCCATCAGTGAGTACAGGGTCCAAGAGACCCAGTACTTC.

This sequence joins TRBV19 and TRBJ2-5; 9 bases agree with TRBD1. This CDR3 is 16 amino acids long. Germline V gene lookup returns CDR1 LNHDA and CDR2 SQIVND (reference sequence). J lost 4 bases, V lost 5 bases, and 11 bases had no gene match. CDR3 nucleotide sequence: TGTGCCAGTAGTCCGGGACAGGGTTGGCGGAGAGAGACCCAGTACTTC. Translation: CASSPGQGWRRETQYF.

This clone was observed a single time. The CDR3 is CASSWGSGSYEQYF. The DNA of the CDR3 is TGTGCCAGCAGCTGGGGGAGCGGGAGCTACGAGCAGTACTTC. The chain recombines TRBV5-6 with TRBJ2-7; 8 bases align to TRBD2. CDR1 and CDR2 from the germline V gene are SGHDT and YYEEEE. This CDR3 is 14 amino acids long. V lost 3 bases to trimming and J lost 3 bases; unmatched junction nucleotides: 5.

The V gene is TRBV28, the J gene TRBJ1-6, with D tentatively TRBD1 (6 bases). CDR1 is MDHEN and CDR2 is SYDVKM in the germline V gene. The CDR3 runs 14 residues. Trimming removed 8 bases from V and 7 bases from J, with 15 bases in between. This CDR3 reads CASGETGPNSPLHF. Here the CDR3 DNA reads TGTGCCAGCGGAGAGACAGGCCCGAATTCACCCCTCCACTTT.

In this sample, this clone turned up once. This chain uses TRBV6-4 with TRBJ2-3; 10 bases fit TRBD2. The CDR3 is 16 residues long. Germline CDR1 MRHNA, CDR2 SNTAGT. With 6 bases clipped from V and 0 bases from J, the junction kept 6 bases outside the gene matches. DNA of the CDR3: TGTGCCAGCAGACCCTTAGCGGGGGGTAGCACAGATACGCAGTATTTT. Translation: CASRPLAGGSTDTQYF.

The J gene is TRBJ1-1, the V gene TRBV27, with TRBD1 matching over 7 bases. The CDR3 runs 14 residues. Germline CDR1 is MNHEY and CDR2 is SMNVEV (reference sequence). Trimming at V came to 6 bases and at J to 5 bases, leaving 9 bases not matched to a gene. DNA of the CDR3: TGTGCCAGCAGCGGACTACAGGGGAGGACTGAAGCTTTCTTT. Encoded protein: CASSGLQGRTEAFF.

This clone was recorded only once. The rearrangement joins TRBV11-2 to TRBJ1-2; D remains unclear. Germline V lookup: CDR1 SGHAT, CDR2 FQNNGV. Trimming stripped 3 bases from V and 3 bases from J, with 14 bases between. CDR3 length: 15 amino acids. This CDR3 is CASSFPGSFHYGYTF. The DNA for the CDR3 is TGTGCCAGCAGCTTCCCCGGGAGTTTCCACTATGGCTACACCTTC.

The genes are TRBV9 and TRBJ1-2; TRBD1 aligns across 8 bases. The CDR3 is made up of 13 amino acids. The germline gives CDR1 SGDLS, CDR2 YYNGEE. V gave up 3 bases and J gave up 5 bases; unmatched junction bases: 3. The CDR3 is CASSARTGYGYTF. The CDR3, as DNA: TGTGCCAGCAGCGCACGGACAGGGTATGGCTACACCTTC.